The clone carrying this T cell receptor beta chain turned up a few times. The data are from a study of blood T cell repertoires in COVID-19. Germline-derived CDR1 and CDR2 are MDHEN and SYDVKM. The V end was cut by 2 bases, the J end by 7 bases, with 12 bases between. CDR3 length equals 14 residues. Sequencing used immunoSEQ multiplex PCR; TCRdb keeps in-frame clones, though not all of them. Of around 90,000 clones listed, around four fifths are singletons. The chain has TRBV28 and TRBJ2-4; D might be TRBD1 (6 bases). Source material: peripheral blood. The source of this sequence is a woman in her 70s with active or convalescent COVID-19. In DNA form, the CDR3 reads TGTGCCAGCAGTTTAAATGGGGGCACGAACATTCAGTACTTC. Translated: CASSLNGGTNIQYF.